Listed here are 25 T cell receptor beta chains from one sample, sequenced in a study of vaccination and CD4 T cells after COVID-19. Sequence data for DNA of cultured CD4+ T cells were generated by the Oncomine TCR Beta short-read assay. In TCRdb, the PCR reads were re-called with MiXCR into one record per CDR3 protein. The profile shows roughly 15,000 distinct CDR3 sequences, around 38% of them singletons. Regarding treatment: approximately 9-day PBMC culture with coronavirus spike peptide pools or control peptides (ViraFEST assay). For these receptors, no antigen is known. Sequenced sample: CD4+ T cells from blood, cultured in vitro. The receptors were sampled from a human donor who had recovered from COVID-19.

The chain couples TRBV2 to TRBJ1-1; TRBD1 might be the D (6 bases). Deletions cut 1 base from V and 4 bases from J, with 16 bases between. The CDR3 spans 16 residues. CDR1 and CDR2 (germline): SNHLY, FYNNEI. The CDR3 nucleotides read TGTGCCAGCAGTGAAGGTTTGGGGGGCTCGTCCACTGAAGCTTTCTTT. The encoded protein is CASSEGLGGSSTEAFF.

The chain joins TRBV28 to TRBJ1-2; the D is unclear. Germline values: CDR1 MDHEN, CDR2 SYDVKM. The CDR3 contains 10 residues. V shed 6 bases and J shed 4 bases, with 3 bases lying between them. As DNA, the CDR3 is TGTGCCAGCAGACGCTATGGCTACACCTTC. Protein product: CASRRYGYTF.

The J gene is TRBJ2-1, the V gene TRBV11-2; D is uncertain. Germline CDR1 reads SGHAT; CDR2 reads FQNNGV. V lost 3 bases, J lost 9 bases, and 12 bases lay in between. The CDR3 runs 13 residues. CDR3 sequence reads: CASSFGQVGEQFF. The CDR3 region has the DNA TGTGCCAGCAGCTTCGGTCAGGTCGGTGAGCAGTTCTTC.

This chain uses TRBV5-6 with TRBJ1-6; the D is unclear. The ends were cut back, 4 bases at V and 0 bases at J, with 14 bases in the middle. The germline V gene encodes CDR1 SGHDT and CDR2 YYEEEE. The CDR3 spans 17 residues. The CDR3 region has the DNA TGTGCCAGCAGCATAAGGACCTCCAGCTCCTATAATTCACCCCTCCACTTT. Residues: CASSIRTSSSYNSPLHF.

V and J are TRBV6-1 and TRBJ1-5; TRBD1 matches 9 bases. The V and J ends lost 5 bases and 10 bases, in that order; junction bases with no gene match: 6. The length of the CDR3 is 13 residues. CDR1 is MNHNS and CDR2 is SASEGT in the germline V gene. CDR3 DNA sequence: TGTGCCAGCAGTATCCGGGACAGGGAACCCCAGCATTTT. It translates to CASSIRDREPQHF.

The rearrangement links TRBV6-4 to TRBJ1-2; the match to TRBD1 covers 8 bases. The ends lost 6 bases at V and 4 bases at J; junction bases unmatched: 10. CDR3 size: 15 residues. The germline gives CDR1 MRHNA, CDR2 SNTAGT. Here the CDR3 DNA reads TGTGCCAGCAGCGTCGGGACAGGTGGAAGCTATGGCTACACCTTC. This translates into CASSVGTGGSYGYTF.

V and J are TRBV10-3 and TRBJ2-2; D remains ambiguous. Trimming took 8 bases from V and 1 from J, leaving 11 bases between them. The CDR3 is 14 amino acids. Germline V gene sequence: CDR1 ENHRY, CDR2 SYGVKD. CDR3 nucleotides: TGTGCCATCGGCCCGGACCAGAACACCGGGGAGCTGTTTTTT. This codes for CAIGPDQNTGELFF.

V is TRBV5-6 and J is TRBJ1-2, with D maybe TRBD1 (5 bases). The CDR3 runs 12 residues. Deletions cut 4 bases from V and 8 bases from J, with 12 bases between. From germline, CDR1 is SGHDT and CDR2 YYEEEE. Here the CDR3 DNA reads TGTGCCAGCAGCCTGAGCAGGGAGGGCTACACCTTC. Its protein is CASSLSREGYTF.

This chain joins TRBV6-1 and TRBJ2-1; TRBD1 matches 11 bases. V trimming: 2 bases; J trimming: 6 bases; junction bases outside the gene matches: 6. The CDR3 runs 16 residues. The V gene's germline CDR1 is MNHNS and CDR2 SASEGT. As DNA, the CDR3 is TGTGCCAGCAGTGAAAGAACCGGGACAGGGGGCAATGAGCAGTTCTTC. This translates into CASSERTGTGGNEQFF.

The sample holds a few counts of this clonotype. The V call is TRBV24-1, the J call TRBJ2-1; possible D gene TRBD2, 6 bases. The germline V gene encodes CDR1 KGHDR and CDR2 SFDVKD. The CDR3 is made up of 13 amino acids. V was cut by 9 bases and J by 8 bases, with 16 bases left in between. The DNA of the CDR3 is TGTGCCACCGAAATTAGGAGGGAGGATGAGCAGTTCTTC. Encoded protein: CATEIRREDEQFF.

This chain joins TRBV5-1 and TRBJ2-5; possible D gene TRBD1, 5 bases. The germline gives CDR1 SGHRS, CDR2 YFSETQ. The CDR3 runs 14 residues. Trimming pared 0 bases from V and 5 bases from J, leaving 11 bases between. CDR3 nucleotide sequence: TGCGCCAGCAGCTTGGTTCCCAACAGGGAGACCCAGTACTTC. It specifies CASSLVPNRETQYF.

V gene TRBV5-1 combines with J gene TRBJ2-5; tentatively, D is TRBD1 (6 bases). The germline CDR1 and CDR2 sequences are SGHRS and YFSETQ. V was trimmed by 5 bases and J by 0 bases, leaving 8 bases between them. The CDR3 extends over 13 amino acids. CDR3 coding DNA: TGCGCCAGCAGAAGGGGGAACCAAGAGACCCAGTACTTC. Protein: CASRRGNQETQYF. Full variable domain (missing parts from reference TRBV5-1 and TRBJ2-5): KAGVTQTPRYLIKTRGQQVTLSCSPISGHRSVSWYQQTPGQGLQFLFEYFSETQRNKGNFPGRFSGRQFSNSRSEMNVSTLELGDSALYLCASRRGNQETQYFGPGTRLLVL.

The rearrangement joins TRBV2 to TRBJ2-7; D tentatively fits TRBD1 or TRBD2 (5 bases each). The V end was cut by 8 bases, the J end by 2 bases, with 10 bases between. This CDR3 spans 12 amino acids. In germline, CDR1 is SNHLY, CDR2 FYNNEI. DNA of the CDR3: TGTGCCAGCGGGTGGGGGACCTACGAGCAGTACTTC. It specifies CASGWGTYEQYF.

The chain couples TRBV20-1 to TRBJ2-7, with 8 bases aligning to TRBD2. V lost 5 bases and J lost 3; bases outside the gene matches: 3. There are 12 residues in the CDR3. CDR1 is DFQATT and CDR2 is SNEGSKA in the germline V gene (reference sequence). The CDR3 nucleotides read TGCAGTGCTTCCGGGACTAGCTACGAGCAGTACTTC. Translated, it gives CSASGTSYEQYF.

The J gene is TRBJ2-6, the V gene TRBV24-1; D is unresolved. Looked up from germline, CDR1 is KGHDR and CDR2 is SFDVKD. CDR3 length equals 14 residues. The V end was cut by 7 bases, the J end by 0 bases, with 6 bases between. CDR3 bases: TGTGCCACCAGCGAGAGCTCTGGGGCCAACGTCCTGACTTTC. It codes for CATSESSGANVLTF.

The CDR3, as DNA: TGCGCCAGCGGAACCGGGACAAATAATCAGCCCCAGCATTTT. The encoded protein is CASGTGTNNQPQHF. The chain is built from TRBV10-2 and TRBJ1-5, with D possibly being TRBD1 (6 bases). The CDR3 is 14 residues long. The V gene's germline CDR1 is WSHSY and CDR2 SAAADI. V lost 8 bases and J 4 bases, leaving 15 bases between the germline ends.

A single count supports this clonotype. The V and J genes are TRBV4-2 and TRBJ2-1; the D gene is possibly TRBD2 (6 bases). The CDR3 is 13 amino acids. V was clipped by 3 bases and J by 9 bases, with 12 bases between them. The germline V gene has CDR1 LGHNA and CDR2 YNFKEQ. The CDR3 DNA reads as TGTGCCAGCAGCCAGGGGTGGGAGGTTGAGCAGTTCTTC. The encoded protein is CASSQGWEVEQFF.

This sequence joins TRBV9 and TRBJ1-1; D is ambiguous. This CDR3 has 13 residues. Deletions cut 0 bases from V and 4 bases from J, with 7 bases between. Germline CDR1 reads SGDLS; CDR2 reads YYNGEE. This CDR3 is CASSVGVLTEAFF. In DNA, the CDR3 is TGTGCCAGCAGCGTAGGGGTTCTCACTGAAGCTTTCTTT.

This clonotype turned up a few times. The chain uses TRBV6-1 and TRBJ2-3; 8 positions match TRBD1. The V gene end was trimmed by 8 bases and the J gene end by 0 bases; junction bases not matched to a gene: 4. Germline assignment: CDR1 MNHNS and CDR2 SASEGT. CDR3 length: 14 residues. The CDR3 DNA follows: TGTGCCAGCCGCAGGGGGCTTAGCACAGATACGCAGTATTTT. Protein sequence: CASRRGLSTDTQYF.

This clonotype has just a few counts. CDR3 region: CASSLVLGDTIYF. The CDR3 DNA reads TGTGCCAGCAGCTTAGTTCTCGGGGACACCATATATTTT. The chain combines TRBV7-9 with TRBJ1-3; D is undetermined. With 1 base removed from V and 8 bases from J, the gap between germline ends came to 9 bases. This CDR3 has 13 residues. Germline V gene data show CDR1 as SEHNR and CDR2 as FQNEAQ (reference sequence).

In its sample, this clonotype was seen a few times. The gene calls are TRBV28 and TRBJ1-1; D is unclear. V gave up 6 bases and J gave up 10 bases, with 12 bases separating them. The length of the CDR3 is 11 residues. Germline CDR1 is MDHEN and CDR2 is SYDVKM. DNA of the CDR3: TGTGCCAGCAGCTCCGACCTCGGAGCTTTCTTT. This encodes CASSSDLGAFF.

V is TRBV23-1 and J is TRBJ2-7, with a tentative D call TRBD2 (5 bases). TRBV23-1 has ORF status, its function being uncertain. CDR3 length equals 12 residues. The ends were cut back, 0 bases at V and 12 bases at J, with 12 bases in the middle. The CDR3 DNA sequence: TGCGCCAGCAGTCAATCAAGGCGGGCGCTGTACTTC. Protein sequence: CASSQSRRALYF.

Here the CDR3 reads CASSPTPGTYGYTF. The CDR3 nucleotides are TGTGCCAGCAGCCCCACCCCAGGGACCTATGGCTACACCTTC. The chain employs TRBV7-8 and TRBJ1-2, with D perhaps matching TRBD1 (5 bases). The CDR3 is 14 residues long. The ends were cut back, 5 bases at V and 4 bases at J, with 14 bases in the middle. The germline V gene encodes CDR1 SGHVS and CDR2 FQNEAQ.

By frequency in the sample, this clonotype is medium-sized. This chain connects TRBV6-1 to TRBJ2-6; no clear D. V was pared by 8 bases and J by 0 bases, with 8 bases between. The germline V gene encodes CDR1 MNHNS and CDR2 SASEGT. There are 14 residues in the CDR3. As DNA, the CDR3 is TGTGCCAGCCAAAGGTCCTCTGGGGCCAACGTCCTGACTTTC. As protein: CASQRSSGANVLTF.

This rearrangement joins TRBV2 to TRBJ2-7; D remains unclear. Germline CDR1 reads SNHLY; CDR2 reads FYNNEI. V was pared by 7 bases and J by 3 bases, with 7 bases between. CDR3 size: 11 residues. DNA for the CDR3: TGTGCCAGCAAAAATCTCTACGAGCAGTACTTC. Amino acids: CASKNLYEQYF.